The rows below give T cell receptor beta chains drawn from one sample of a study of blood T cell repertoires in COVID-19. Data came from immunoSEQ multiplex PCR; TCRdb stores just in-frame clones and leaves some out. The sample lists some 70,000 clones; about 90% were seen once. Sequenced input: peripheral blood. Every receptor here comes from a man aged 45 to 65 with COVID-19, enrolled during active disease. Both conserved end residues are part of each CDR3. The D gene is left open where the match is weak. Expanded clones get a size class; other rows say once, few or many, or leave the size out.

TRBJ2-1,14,TRBV5-1,TRBD2,-,CASSLALAGDEQFF,TGCGCCAGCAGCTTGGCACTAGCGGGAGATGAGCAGTTCTTC
TRBJ2-4,14,TRBV9,-,-,CASSRRVAKNIQYF,TGTGCCAGCAGCAGACGGGTAGCCAAAAACATTCAGTACTTC
TRBJ1-3,17,TRBV11-2,-,-,CASSLSPRGPSGNTIYF,TGTGCCAGCAGCCTCTCTCCCAGGGGCCCCTCTGGAAACACCATATATTTT
TRBJ2-7,15,TRBV6-2/TRBV6-3,TRBD1,once,CASSYSWDSSYEQYF,TGTGCCAGCAGTTACTCCTGGGACAGCTCCTACGAGCAGTACTTC
TRBJ1-3,14,TRBV18,TRBD1,few,CASSPGTVGNTIYF,TGTGCCAGCTCACCCGGGACAGTTGGAAACACCATATATTTT
TRBJ1-2,13,TRBV2,TRBD1,-,CASIRGTAYGYTF,TGTGCCAGCATTAGAGGGACAGCCTATGGCTACACCTTC
TRBJ1-1,13,TRBV29-1,-,-,CSVTDGINTEAFF,TGCAGCGTCACCGACGGGATAAACACTGAAGCTTTCTTT
TRBJ2-5,16,TRBV5-1,-,few,CASSLAAGSLGETQYF,TGCGCCAGCAGCTTGGCCGCGGGGTCTTTGGGGGAGACCCAGTACTTC
TRBJ2-5,11,TRBV6-6,-,-,CASTSQDSQYF,TGTGCCAGCACCTCCCAGGATTCCCAGTACTTC
TRBJ2-7,14,TRBV7-9,-,-,CASSYKTGSHEQYF,TGTGCCAGCAGCTATAAGACAGGATCCCACGAGCAGTACTTC
TRBJ2-7,13,TRBV20-1,TRBD1,-,CSASQGASYEQYF,TGCAGTGCTAGTCAGGGGGCCTCCTACGAGCAGTACTTC
TRBJ2-5,17,TRBV10-3,TRBD2,-,CAISGGGLGPAEETQYF,TGTGCCATCAGTGGAGGAGGACTAGGACCAGCAGAAGAGACCCAGTACTTC
TRBJ2-1,18,TRBV27,TRBD2,once,CASSLEGLAGAWYNEQFF,TGTGCCAGCAGTTTAGAGGGACTAGCGGGAGCATGGTACAATGAGCAGTTCTTC
TRBJ1-1,14,TRBV5-1,-,-,CASSALGHNTEAFF,TGCGCCAGCAGCGCCCTGGGCCATAACACTGAAGCTTTCTTT
TRBJ2-2,16,TRBV14,TRBD2,-,CASSPLAGVSTGELFF,TGTGCCAGCAGCCCATTAGCGGGAGTGAGCACCGGGGAGCTGTTTTTT
TRBJ1-2,13,TRBV6-5,-,-,CASKGEGDYGYTF,TGTGCCAGCAAGGGCGAGGGAGACTATGGCTACACCTTC
TRBJ2-3,13,TRBV6-5,TRBD1,-,CASGTGWTDTQYF,TGTGCCAGCGGGACAGGTTGGACAGATACGCAGTATTTT